The T cell receptor (beta chain) under discussion was sequenced for a study of technical replicates of blood from a few donors. Some clones are missing from TCRdb's copy, which holds only in-frame ones; the method was immunoSEQ multiplex PCR. The sample has 55,000 to 80,000 clones; 95% to 98% are singletons. V lost 8 bases and J 11 bases, leaving 15 bases between the germline ends. CDR1 is MGHDK, CDR2 SYGVNS, per germline. The CDR3 consists of 11 residues. The V and J genes are TRBV25-1 and TRBJ1-1; no reliable D call. The sequencing sample was made of T cells isolated from PBMCs. The TCR originated in a human donor in good health. CDR3 region: CASGGIIPAFF. In DNA, the CDR3 is TGTGCCAGCGGAGGGATTATTCCGGCTTTCTTT.